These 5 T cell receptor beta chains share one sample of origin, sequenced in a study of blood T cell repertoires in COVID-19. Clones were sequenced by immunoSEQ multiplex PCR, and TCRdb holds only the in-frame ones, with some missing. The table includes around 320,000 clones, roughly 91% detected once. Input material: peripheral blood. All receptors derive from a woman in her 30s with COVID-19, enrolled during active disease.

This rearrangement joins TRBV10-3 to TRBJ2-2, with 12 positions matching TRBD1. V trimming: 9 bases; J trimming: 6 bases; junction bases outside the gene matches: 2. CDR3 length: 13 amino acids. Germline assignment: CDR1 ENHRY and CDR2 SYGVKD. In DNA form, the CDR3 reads TGTGCCATAGGGACAGGGGGCCCCGGGGAGCTGTTTTTT. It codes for CAIGTGGPGELFF.

In DNA form, the CDR3 reads TGTGCCAGCAGCCCCTCCCGGCCAGGGGGCATATTCTATGGCTACACCTTC. Protein product: CASSPSRPGGIFYGYTF. V and J are TRBV3-1 (or the pseudogene TRBV3-2) and TRBJ1-2, with 8 positions matching TRBD1. Germline V gene lookup returns CDR1 LGHDT and CDR2 YNNKEL (reference sequence). The CDR3 is 17 residues long. J gave up 4 bases and V 4 bases, and 14 bases lay outside the gene matches.

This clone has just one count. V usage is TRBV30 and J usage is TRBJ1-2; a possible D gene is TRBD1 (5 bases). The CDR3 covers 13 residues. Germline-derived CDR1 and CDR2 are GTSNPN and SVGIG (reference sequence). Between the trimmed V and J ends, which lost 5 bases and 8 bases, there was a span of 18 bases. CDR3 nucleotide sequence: TGTGCCTGGTCAAATCCAGGGCCAGGAGGCTACACCTTC. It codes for CAWSNPGPGGYTF.

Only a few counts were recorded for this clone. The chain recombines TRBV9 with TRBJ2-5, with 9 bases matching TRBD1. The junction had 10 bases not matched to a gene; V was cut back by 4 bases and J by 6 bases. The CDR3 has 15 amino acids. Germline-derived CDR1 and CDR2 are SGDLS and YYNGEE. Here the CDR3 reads CASSSPGTGLKTQYF. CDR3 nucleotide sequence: TGTGCCAGCAGCTCTCCCGGGACAGGGCTCAAGACCCAGTACTTC.

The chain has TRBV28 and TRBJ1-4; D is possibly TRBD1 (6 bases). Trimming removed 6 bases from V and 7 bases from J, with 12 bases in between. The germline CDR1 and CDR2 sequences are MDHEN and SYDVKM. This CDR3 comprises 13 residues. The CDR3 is CASRNRVIEKLFF. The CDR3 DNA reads TGTGCCAGCAGAAACAGGGTTATTGAAAAACTGTTTTTT.